This passage covers 16 T cell receptor beta chains from one sample sequenced in a study of T cell responses to AZD1222 COVID-19 vaccine. This table comes from immunoSEQ multiplex PCR, and its TCRdb copy is limited to in-frame clones, with some not included. The table lists fewer than 200,000 clones, 75% to 90% of them singletons. Specimen: peripheral blood, collected 28 days after the second dose of the MenACWY control vaccine. These receptors all come from an adult who received the MenACWY meningococcal vaccine as a control.

V gene TRBV4-3 combines with J gene TRBJ2-2; D might be TRBD1 (6 bases). CDR3 length: 14 residues. Germline CDR1 LGHNA, CDR2 YSLEER. The V end lost 3 bases, the J end lost 5 bases, and 10 bases lay between the germline ends. The CDR3 region is CASSHGTLTGELFF. The CDR3 DNA follows: TGCGCCAGCAGCCACGGGACATTAACCGGGGAGCTGTTTTTT.

The V gene is TRBV19, the J gene TRBJ2-7; D is uncertain. CDR1 is LNHDA, CDR2 SQIVND, per germline (reference sequence). This CDR3 contains 13 residues. V gave up 4 bases and J gave up 5 bases, with 12 bases separating them. CDR3 nucleotide sequence: TGTGCCAGTAGTAATCCGACGGCAAACGAGCAGTACTTC. Amino acid sequence: CASSNPTANEQYF.

The V gene is TRBV7-2, the J gene TRBJ2-5; 7 nucleotides line up with TRBD1. The junction had 10 bases not matched to a gene; V was cut back by 5 bases and J by 4 bases. CDR3 length: 15 residues. Germline CDR1 reads SGHTA; CDR2 reads FQGNSA. CDR3 bases: TGTGCCAGCAGCCCGGGGCCGACAGGGTTAGAGACCCAGTACTTC. Its translation is CASSPGPTGLETQYF.

The chain has TRBV9 and TRBJ1-5; no clear D gene. The CDR3 sequence is 14 residues long. Trimming took off 3 bases at V and 2 bases at J, with 9 bases between the two ends. CDR1 is SGDLS and CDR2 is YYNGEE in the germline V gene. CDR3 protein: CASSADYGNQPQHF. The CDR3, as DNA: TGTGCCAGCAGCGCCGATTACGGCAATCAGCCCCAGCATTTT.

V and J are TRBV28 and TRBJ1-5, with 10 bases identical to TRBD1. From germline, CDR1 is MDHEN and CDR2 SYDVKM. Trimming cost V 7 bases and J 2 bases; bases outside gene matches: 14. This CDR3 region has 18 residues. The CDR3 DNA follows: TGTGCCAGCACTTTCACTCTAGGTGGGACAGGGGGCAATCAGCCCCAGCATTTT. This sequence encodes CASTFTLGGTGGNQPQHF.

This rearrangement joins TRBV28 to TRBJ2-1; D remains ambiguous. Between the trimmed V and J ends, which lost 4 bases and 13 bases, there was a span of 14 bases. Germline V lookup: CDR1 MDHEN, CDR2 SYDVKM. This CDR3 has 12 amino acids. CDR3 residues: CASSSQPGGQFF. In nucleotides, the CDR3 is TGTGCCAGCAGTTCTCAGCCGGGTGGTCAGTTCTTC.

The chain is built from TRBV30 and TRBJ1-3; D not resolved. This CDR3 contains 13 residues. With 2 bases removed from V and 0 bases from J, the gap between germline ends came to 5 bases. CDR1 and CDR2 from the germline V gene are GTSNPN and SVGIG (reference sequence). CDR3 amino acids: CAWSHLSGNTIYF. CDR3 bases: TGTGCCTGGAGTCACCTCTCTGGAAACACCATATATTTT.

The chain carries TRBV6-5 and TRBJ1-5, with unresolved D. Germline CDR1 reads MNHEY; CDR2 reads SVGAGI. V was pared by 8 bases and J by 0 bases, with 14 bases between. The length of the CDR3 is 15 residues. Written as DNA, the CDR3 is TGTGCCAGCGATACGGGATTGAATAGCAATCAGCCCCAGCATTTT. Amino acid sequence: CASDTGLNSNQPQHF.

This chain links TRBV27 with TRBJ2-1; possible D gene TRBD2, 5 bases. The germline CDR1 and CDR2 sequences are MNHEY and SMNVEV (reference sequence). The CDR3 is 15 residues long. Trimming cost V 5 bases and J 7 bases, with 18 bases left between them. The CDR3 DNA is TGTGCCAGCAGTCGTGAAAACTACCGGGGTAATGAGCAGTTCTTC. Protein: CASSRENYRGNEQFF.

This rearrangement joins TRBV27 to TRBJ2-7, with D hard to call. Germline CDR1 MNHEY, CDR2 SMNVEV (reference sequence). Trimming left V 6 bases short and J 2 bases short, with 11 bases between. The CDR3 contains 13 residues. This CDR3 is CASSRTPPYEQYF. DNA for the CDR3: TGTGCCAGCAGCAGGACGCCTCCCTACGAGCAGTACTTC.

This clone appeared a single time. This chain uses TRBV24-1 with TRBJ2-5; the D call may be TRBD1 or TRBD2 (5 bases each). Germline V gene data show CDR1 as KGHDR and CDR2 as SFDVKD. With 6 bases removed from V and 9 bases from J, the gap between germline ends came to 16 bases. This CDR3 contains 13 residues. In DNA, the CDR3 is TGTGCCACCAGTCCCCGGGACCGACCGGCCCAGTACTTC. Protein product: CATSPRDRPAQYF.

Remarks on this clone: The identical CDR3 is also encoded by other nucleotide sequences in the sample. The chain has TRBV24-1 and TRBJ1-5; 9 positions match TRBD1. Germline V gives CDR1 KGHDR, CDR2 SFDVKD. CDR3 length: 16 amino acids. The junction had 6 bases not matched to a gene; V was cut back by 4 bases and J by 3 bases. The CDR3 DNA reads as TGTGCCACCAGTGACCCTGGGACAGGGATCAATCAGCCCCAGCATTTT. Residues: CATSDPGTGINQPQHF.

The chain links TRBV6-2 or TRBV6-3 to TRBJ2-2, with a tentative D call TRBD2 (5 bases). Germline V gene lookup returns CDR1 MNHEY and CDR2 SVGEGT. V lost 5 bases and J 9 bases, leaving 7 bases between the germline ends. The CDR3 has 11 residues. The CDR3 region has the DNA TGTGCCAGCAGTCACGGGAGGGAGCTGTTTTTT. Amino acid sequence: CASSHGRELFF.

The J gene is TRBJ1-2, the V gene TRBV6-2 or TRBV6-3; D not resolved. Germline CDR1 and CDR2: MNHEY and SVGEGT. Between the trimmed V and J ends, which lost 6 bases and 6 bases, there was a span of 14 bases. The length of the CDR3 is 13 residues. The chain's CDR3 is CASSEPLTDGYTF. The CDR3 bases are TGTGCCAGCAGCGAACCTTTGACGGATGGCTACACCTTC.

This clone was found once. The chain employs TRBV7-9 and TRBJ1-4; D remains ambiguous. This CDR3 spans 16 amino acids. The ends were cut back, 7 bases at V and 0 bases at J, with 15 bases in the middle. From germline, CDR1 is SEHNR and CDR2 FQNEAQ (reference sequence). The CDR3 region is CASTPDWPSTNEKLFF. The DNA for the CDR3 is TGTGCCAGCACCCCCGATTGGCCCTCAACTAATGAAAAACTGTTTTTT. The variable domain in full, completed from reference TRBV7-9 and TRBJ1-4, reads DTGVSQNPRHKITKRGQNVTFRCDPISEHNRLYWYRQTLGQGPEFLTYFQNEAQLEKSRLLSDRFSAERPKGSFSTLEIQRTEQGDSAMYLCASTPDWPSTNEKLFFGSGTQLSVL.

The chain joins TRBV6-5 to TRBJ2-7; perhaps TRBD1 as D (5 bases). V lost 6 bases and J lost 0, with 9 bases in between. CDR1 and CDR2 (germline): MNHEY, SVGAGI. The CDR3 contains 13 residues. The DNA for the CDR3 is TGTGCCAGCAGCTTTAGGGGCTCCTACGAGCAGTACTTC. It specifies CASSFRGSYEQYF.